A few counts support the clone carrying this TCR beta chain. As yet, its antigen is unknown. This entry comes from a study of T cell repertoires in cytomegalovirus infection. Study as a whole: CMV infection plus the matching HLA type was flagged by public TCR beta signatures.

The length of the CDR3 is 15 residues. Germline V lookup: CDR1 MNHEY, CDR2 SVGEGT. Trimming took 3 bases from V and 7 from J; bases not matched to a gene: 6. MiXCR was run by TCRdb on the reads, yielding one entry per CDR3 protein. The sample includes fewer than 55,000 distinct CDR3 sequences, less than 20% seen only once; the top ten take 80%. The clonotype was recovered from a human donor in good health (CMV status not recorded). Some clones in this sample may be carry-over from other donors' samples. The material sequenced was CD8+ T cells from cultured PBMCs, taken from culture after CMV antigen stimulation. V usage is TRBV6-2 or TRBV6-3 and J usage is TRBJ2-1, with 10 nucleotides matching TRBD1. The CDR3, as DNA: TGTGCCAGCAGTTATGGACGGACAGGGGGGAATGAGCAGTTCTTC. Protein product: CASSYGRTGGNEQFF.